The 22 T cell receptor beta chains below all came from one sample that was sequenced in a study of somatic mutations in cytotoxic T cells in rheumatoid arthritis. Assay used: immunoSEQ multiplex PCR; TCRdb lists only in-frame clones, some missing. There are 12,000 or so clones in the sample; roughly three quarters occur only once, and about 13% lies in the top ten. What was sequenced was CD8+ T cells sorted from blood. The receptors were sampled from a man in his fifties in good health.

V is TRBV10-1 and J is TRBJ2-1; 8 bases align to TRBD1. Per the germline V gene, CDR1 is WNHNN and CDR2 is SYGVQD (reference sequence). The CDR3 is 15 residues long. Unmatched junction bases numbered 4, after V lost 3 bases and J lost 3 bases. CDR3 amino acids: CASSEAGGLYNEQFF. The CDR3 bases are TGCGCCAGCAGTGAAGCAGGGGGCCTCTACAATGAGCAGTTCTTC.

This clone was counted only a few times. This CDR3 reads CASSVGRAAGTGELFF. In nucleotides, the CDR3 is TGTGCCAGCAGCGTAGGACGAGCGGCGGGCACCGGGGAGCTGTTTTTT. The rearrangement uses TRBV9 and TRBJ2-2, with a tentative D call TRBD2 (5 bases). The CDR3 length is 16 residues. Per the germline V gene, CDR1 is SGDLS and CDR2 is YYNGEE. Trimming cost V 0 bases and J 4 bases, with 13 bases left between them.

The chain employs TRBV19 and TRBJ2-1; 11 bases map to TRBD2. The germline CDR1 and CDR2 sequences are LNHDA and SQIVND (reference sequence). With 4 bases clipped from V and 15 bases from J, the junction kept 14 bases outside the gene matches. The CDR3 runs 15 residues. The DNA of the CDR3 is TGTGCCAGTAGTACATCTCCCTTTAGCGGGAGGGCCCCGTTCTTC. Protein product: CASSTSPFSGRAPFF.

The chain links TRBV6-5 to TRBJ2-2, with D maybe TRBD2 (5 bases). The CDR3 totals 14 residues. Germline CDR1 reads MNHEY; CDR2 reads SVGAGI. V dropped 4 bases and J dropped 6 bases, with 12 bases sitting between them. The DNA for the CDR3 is TGTGCCAGCAGTTCTCACAGCGGATCCGGGGAGCTGTTTTTT. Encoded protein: CASSSHSGSGELFF.

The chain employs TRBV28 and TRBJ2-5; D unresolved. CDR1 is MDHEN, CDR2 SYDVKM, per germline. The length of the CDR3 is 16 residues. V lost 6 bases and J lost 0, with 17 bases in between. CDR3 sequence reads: CASSLPRPSYQETQYF. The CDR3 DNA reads TGTGCCAGCAGCCTACCCAGACCCTCGTACCAAGAGACCCAGTACTTC. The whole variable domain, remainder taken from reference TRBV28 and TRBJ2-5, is DVKVTQSSRYLVKRTGEKVFLECVQDMDHENMFWYRQDPGLGLRLIYFSYDVKMKEKGDIPEGYSVSREKKERFSLILESASTNQTSMYLCASSLPRPSYQETQYFGPGTRLLVL.

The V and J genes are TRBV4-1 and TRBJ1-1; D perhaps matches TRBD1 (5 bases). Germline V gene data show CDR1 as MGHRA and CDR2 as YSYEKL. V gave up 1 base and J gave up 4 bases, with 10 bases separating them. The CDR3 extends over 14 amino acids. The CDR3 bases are TGCGCCAGCAGCCAAGGGGGCCTTCGCACTGAAGCTTTCTTT. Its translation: CASSQGGLRTEAFF.

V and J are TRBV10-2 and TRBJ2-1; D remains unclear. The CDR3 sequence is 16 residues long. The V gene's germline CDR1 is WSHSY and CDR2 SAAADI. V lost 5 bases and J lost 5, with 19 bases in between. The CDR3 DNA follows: TGCGCCAGCAGTTGGGCTGATGGCGCACCCGACAATGAGCAGTTCTTC. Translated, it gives CASSWADGAPDNEQFF.

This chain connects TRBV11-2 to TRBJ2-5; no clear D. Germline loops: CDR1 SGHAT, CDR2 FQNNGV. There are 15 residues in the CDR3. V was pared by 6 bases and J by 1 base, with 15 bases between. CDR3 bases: TGTGCCAGCAGTTATACGGTAGGGCCCCAAGAGACCCAGTACTTC. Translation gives CASSYTVGPQETQYF.

This CDR3 is CASSYTGVPGELFF. Written as DNA, the CDR3 is TGCGCCAGCAGCTACACAGGGGTCCCCGGGGAGCTGTTTTTT. The chain uses TRBV5-1 and TRBJ2-2; 7 nucleotides match TRBD1. V was pared by 3 bases and J by 6 bases, with 5 bases of the junction left unmatched. From germline, CDR1 is SGHRS and CDR2 YFSETQ. The CDR3 contains 14 residues.

The CDR3 region has the DNA TGCGCCAGCAGCATAATGGGTACTGAAGCTTTCTTT. This gives the protein CASSIMGTEAFF. This chain joins TRBV5-1 and TRBJ1-1; D ambiguous. CDR3 size: 12 residues. V lost 4 bases and J 5 bases, leaving 9 bases between the germline ends. CDR1 and CDR2 from the germline V gene are SGHRS and YFSETQ.

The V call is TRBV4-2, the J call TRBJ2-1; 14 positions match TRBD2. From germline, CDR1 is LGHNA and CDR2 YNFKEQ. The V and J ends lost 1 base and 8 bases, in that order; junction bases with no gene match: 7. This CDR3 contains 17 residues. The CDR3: CASSQGRGLAGVYEQFF. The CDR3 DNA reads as TGTGCCAGCAGCCAAGGTCGGGGACTAGCGGGAGTCTATGAGCAGTTCTTC.

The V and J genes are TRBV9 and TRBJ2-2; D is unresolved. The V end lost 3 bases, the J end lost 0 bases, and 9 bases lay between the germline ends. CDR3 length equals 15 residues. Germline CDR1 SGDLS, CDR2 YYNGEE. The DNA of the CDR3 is TGTGCCAGCAGCGCGGGTGGGGCGAACACCGGGGAGCTGTTTTTT. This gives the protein CASSAGGANTGELFF.

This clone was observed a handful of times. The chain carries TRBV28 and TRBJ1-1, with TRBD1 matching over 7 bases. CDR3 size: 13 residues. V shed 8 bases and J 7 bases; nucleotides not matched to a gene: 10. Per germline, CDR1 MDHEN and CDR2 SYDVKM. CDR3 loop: CASVPLGGYEAFF. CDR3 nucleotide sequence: TGTGCCAGCGTCCCTCTAGGGGGCTATGAAGCTTTCTTT.

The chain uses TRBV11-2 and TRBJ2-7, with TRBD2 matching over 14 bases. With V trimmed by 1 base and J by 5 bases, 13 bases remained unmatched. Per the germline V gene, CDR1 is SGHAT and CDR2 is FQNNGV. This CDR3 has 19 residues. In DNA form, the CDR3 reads TGTGCCAGCAGCTTAGTCATCGGACTAGCGGGAGGTCTGGGAGACGAGCAGTACTTC. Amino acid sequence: CASSLVIGLAGGLGDEQYF.

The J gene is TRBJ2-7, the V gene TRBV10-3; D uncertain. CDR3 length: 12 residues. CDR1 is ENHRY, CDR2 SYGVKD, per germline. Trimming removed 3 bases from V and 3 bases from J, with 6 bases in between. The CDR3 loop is CAISDRDYEQYF. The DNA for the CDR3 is TGTGCCATCAGTGATAGAGACTACGAGCAGTACTTC.

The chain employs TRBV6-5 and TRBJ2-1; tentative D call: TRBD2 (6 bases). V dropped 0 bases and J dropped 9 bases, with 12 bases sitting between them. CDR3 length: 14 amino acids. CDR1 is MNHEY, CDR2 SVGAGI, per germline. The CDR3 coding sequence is TGTGCCAGCAGTTACTCGAGGGAGGCGGGTGAGCAGTTCTTC. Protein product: CASSYSREAGEQFF.

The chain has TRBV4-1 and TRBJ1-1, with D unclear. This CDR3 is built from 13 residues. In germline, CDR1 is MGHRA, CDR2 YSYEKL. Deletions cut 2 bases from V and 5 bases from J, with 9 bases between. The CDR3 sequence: CASSQSGKTEAFF. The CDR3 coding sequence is TGCGCCAGCAGCCAATCGGGTAAAACTGAAGCTTTCTTT.

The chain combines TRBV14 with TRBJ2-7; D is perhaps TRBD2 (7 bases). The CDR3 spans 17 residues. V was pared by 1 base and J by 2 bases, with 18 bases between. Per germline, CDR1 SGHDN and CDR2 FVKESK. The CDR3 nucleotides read TGTGCCAGCAGCCAAGCCCCCGAGAGGGGGGGACCCTACGAGCAGTACTTC. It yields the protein CASSQAPERGGPYEQYF.

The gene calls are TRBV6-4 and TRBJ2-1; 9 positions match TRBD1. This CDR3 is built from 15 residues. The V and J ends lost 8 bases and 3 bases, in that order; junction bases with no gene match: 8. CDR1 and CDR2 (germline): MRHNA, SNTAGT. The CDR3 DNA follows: TGTGCCAGCCGAAACAGGACAGGGGTCTACAATGAGCAGTTCTTC. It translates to CASRNRTGVYNEQFF.

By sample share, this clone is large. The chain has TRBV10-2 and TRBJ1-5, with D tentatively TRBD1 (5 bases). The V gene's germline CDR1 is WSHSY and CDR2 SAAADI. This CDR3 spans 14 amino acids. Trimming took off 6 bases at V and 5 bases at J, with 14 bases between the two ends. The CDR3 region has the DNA TGCGCCAGCAGGCCGACAGACGGAGATCAGCCCCAGCATTTT. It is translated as CASRPTDGDQPQHF.

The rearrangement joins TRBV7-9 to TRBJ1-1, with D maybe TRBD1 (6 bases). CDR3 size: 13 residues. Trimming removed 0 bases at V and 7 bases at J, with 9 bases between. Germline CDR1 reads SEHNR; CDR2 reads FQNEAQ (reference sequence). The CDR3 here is CASSLARGVEAFF. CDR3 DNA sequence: TGTGCCAGCAGCTTAGCCAGGGGCGTTGAAGCTTTCTTT.

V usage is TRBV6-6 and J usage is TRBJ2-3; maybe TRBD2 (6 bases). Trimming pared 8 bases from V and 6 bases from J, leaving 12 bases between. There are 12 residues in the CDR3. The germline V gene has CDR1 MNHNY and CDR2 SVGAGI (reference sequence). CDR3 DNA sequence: TGTGCCAGCTCCGGGGGACCGGATACGCAGTATTTT. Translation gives CASSGGPDTQYF.